This T cell receptor (beta chain) was recovered during a study of identical twins. Template switching (which added a universal primer site) was used, and cDNA carried unique molecular identifiers. In TCRdb, the 5' RACE reads were re-called with MiXCR into one record per CDR3 protein. The data show around 340,000 distinct CDR3 sequences, 9% seen once. This clonotype came up many times. The antigen remains unidentified. Trimming removed 3 bases at V and 5 bases at J, with 10 bases between. The CDR3 extends over 13 amino acids. Germline V gene lookup returns CDR1 SNHLY and CDR2 FYNNEI. Findings of the study overall: Because invariant MAIT and iNKT cells could be present, zero-insertion analyses could be partly confounded. Beta clonotypes that were abundant in cord blood contained fewer insertions, a pattern absent from memory repertoires.

The chain links TRBV2 to TRBJ1-2; D call uncertain. The receptor was derived from a woman aged 50 to 65 in good health. Sequencing was carried out using naive T cells sorted from blood. The CDR3 spells CASSDSELYGYTF. The CDR3 DNA follows: TGTGCCAGCAGTGACTCCGAGCTGTATGGCTACACCTTC.